This is a list of T cell receptor beta chains from one sample in a study of neoadjuvant anti-PD-1 for oral cavity cancer. Method: immunoSEQ multiplex PCR; TCRdb's copy keeps in-frame clones and lacks some. Here the sample spans 35,000 to 50,000 clones, about three quarters being singletons. Here the sequenced sample was PBMCs, taken after nivolumab (anti-PD-1) treatment. These receptors were obtained from a person between 40 and 80 years old with oral cavity squamous cell carcinoma. The CDR3 runs from the conserved cysteine through the conserved F or W.

TRBV7-6	TRBJ2-7	CASSLAGGPPYEQYF
TRBV27	TRBJ1-3	CASSFQYSSGNTIYF
TRBV19	TRBJ1-5	CASLGQGNQPQHF
TRBV6-6	TRBJ1-5	CASSYGQGSNQPQHF
TRBV2	TRBJ2-7	CASRIRTGPGEQYF
TRBV5-6	TRBJ2-6	CASSLYGSSGANVLTF
TRBV10-3	TRBJ2-1	CAISGLAGDYNEQFF
TRBV27	TRBJ2-5	CASSFRPAQETQYF
TRBV4-1	TRBJ2-5	CASSPNTGAHGGETQYF
TRBV2	TRBJ1-2	CASSEGDRWILYGYTF
TRBV6-1	TRBJ2-2	CASSEALWDLAGTGELFF
TRBV9	TRBJ1-2	CASSGGVYGYTF
TRBV10-1	TRBJ1-1	CASSFSTQNTEAFF
TRBV5-4	TRBJ2-1	CASSLDRRTSGNEQFF
TRBV28	TRBJ1-1	CAICRTENTEAFF
TRBV27	TRBJ1-2	CASSFLQGNYGYTF
TRBV6-5	TRBJ1-2	CASSPGVGYTF